This TCR beta chain was sequenced for a study of shared clonotypes between healthy human individuals. Study-wide points: Clonotype sharing across several donors was observed for 4% to 6.5% of naive CD4 clonotypes.

Profiled with immunoSEQ multiplex PCR; TCRdb holds only in-frame clones, not every one. The table lists fewer than 3 million clones, around 93% of them singletons. In its sample, this clone was seen once. Its antigen is undetermined. In germline, CDR1 is MNHEY, CDR2 SVGAGI. V gave up 2 bases and J gave up 7 bases, with 15 bases separating them. The CDR3 spans 14 residues. This clonotype originated in a man aged 18 to 29 in good health. Some clones in this sample may be carry-over from other donors' samples. The chain links TRBV6-5 to TRBJ2-7, with D tentatively TRBD2 (5 bases). Material for sequencing was naive CD4+ T cells from PBMCs. The subset: CD45RA+ positively selected. CDR3 DNA: TGTGCCAGCAGTTACGGAGGCCTAGTGTGGGAGCAGTACTTC. As protein: CASSYGGLVWEQYF.